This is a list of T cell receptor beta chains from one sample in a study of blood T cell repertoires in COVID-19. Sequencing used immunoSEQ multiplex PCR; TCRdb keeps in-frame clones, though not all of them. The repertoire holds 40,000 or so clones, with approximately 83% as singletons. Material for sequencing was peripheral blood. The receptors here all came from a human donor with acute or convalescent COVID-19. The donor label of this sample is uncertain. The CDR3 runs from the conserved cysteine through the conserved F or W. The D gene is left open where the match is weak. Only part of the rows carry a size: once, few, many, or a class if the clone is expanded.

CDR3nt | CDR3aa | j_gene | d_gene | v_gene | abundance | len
TGTGCCACCAGTGATTTCACCCGACGGACGGACTCAGATACGCAGTATTTT | CATSDFTRRTDSDTQYF | TRBJ2-3 | - | TRBV24-1 | once | 17
TGTGCCAGCAGCGTTGAACAAAACACTGAAGCTTTCTTT | CASSVEQNTEAFF | TRBJ1-1 | - | TRBV9 | once | 13
TGCGCCAGCAGCCTCCAGGGACAGGGGACGTACGAGCAGTACTTC | CASSLQGQGTYEQYF | TRBJ2-7 | TRBD1 | TRBV5-1 | - | 15
TGTGCCAGCAGTTCCGCCGGGGAGACCCAGTACTTC | CASSSAGETQYF | TRBJ2-5 | - | TRBV27 | - | 12
TGTGCCAGCAGTGAATATTATGGGGTTGGAGGGGTAGACACTGAAGCTTTCTTT | CASSEYYGVGGVDTEAFF | TRBJ1-1 | - | TRBV25-1 | - | 18
TGCGCCAGCAGCCTAGGGTCTCGCGGGGCAGATACGCAGTATTTT | CASSLGSRGADTQYF | TRBJ2-3 | - | TRBV5-1 | - | 15
TGCGCCAGCAGCCAAGATTGGGGGGACGGCTATGGCTACACCTTC | CASSQDWGDGYGYTF | TRBJ1-2 | - | TRBV4-3 | - | 15
TGTGCCTGGAGCGAGAGCAGGGGCACTGAAGCTTTCTTT | CAWSESRGTEAFF | TRBJ1-1 | - | TRBV30 | - | 13
TGTGCCAGCAGCAAAGGGGGGAGGGGACAAGAGACCCAGTACTTC | CASSKGGRGQETQYF | TRBJ2-5 | - | TRBV21-1 | few | 15
TGTGCCAGCAGCCAAGGTCCAAGGAGTAACTATGGCTACACCTTC | CASSQGPRSNYGYTF | TRBJ1-2 | - | TRBV3-1/TRBV3-2 | - | 15
TGTGCCAGCAGTACCGGGACACAATCTGGAAACACCATATATTTT | CASSTGTQSGNTIYF | TRBJ1-3 | - | TRBV6-5 | - | 15
TGTGCCAGCAGTTTAGGACAGACCTACGAGCAGTACTTC | CASSLGQTYEQYF | TRBJ2-7 | - | TRBV27 | once | 13
TGCGCCAGCAGCTCGGCCGGGACAGGTCTTTCCTACGAGCAGTACTTC | CASSSAGTGLSYEQYF | TRBJ2-7 | TRBD1 | TRBV5-1 | - | 16
TGTGCCAGCAGCTGGGGACAGGGGGATTACCCCTATGGCTACACCTTC | CASSWGQGDYPYGYTF | TRBJ1-2 | TRBD1 | TRBV7-3 | - | 16
TGTGCCAGCCAGGACATACGCACAGATACGCAGTATTTT | CASQDIRTDTQYF | TRBJ2-3 | - | TRBV12-3/TRBV12-4 | - | 13
TGTGCCAGCAGCTTTGATGAAGAGCGGGGGGCCTACGAGCAGTACTTC | CASSFDEERGAYEQYF | TRBJ2-7 | TRBD2 | TRBV7-2 | - | 16
TGTGCCAGCACCACGGGGGTCCCTCAGCCCCAGCATTTT | CASTTGVPQPQHF | TRBJ1-5 | - | TRBV2 | - | 13